Here is one TCR beta chain with its context. V lost 5 bases and J 4 bases, leaving 21 bases between the germline ends. Germline V gene data show CDR1 as LNHDA and CDR2 as SQIVND (reference sequence). The CDR3 sequence is 17 residues long. This sample is drawn from a study of radiotherapy plus CTLA-4 blockade in lung cancer. Assay used: immunoSEQ multiplex PCR; TCRdb lists only in-frame clones, some missing. Here the sample spans about 19,000 clones, about 82% being singletons. This sample comprised peripheral blood, obtained from a patient treated with radiotherapy plus ipilimumab. The TCR sequence derives from a human donor with non-small cell lung cancer whose response to radiotherapy plus ipilimumab could not be evaluated. The V gene is TRBV19, the J gene TRBJ1-5; D is possibly TRBD1 (6 bases). The CDR3, as DNA: TGTGCCAGTAGTCTTATTGGTGGAGGGAGGGGGAATCAGCCCCAGCATTTT. Translated: CASSLIGGGRGNQPQHF.